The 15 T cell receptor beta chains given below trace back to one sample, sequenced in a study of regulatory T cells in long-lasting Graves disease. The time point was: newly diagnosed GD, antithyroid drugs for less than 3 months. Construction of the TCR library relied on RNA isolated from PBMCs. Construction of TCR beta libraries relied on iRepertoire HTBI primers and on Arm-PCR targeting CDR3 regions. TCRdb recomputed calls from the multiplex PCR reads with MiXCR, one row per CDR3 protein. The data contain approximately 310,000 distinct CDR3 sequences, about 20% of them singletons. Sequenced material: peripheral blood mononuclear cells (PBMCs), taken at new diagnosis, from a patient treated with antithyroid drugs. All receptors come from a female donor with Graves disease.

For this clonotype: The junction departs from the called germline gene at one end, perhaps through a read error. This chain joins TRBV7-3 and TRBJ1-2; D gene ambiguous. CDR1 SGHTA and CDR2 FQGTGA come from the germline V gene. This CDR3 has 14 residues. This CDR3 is CASSITSGNYGYTF. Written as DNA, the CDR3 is TGTGCCAGCAGCATAACTTCCGGTAACTATGGCTACACCTTC. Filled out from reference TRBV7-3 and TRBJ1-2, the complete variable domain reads GAGVSQTPSNKVTEKGKYVELRCDPISGHTALYWYRQSLGQGPEFLIYFQGTGAADDSGLPNDRFFAVRPEGSVSTLKIQRTERGDSAVYLCASSITSGNYGYTFGSGTRLTVV.

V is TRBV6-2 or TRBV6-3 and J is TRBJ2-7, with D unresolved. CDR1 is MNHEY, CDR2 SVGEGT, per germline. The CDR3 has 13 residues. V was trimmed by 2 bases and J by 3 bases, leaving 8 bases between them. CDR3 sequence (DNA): TGTGCCAGCAGTTACACGGGCGGCTACGAGCAGTACTTC. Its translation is CASSYTGGYEQYF.

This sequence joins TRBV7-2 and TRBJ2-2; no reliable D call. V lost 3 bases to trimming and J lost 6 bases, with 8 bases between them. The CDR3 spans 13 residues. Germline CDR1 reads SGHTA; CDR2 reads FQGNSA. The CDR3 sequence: CASSLRHSGELFF. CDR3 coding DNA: TGTGCCAGCAGCTTGCGCCATTCCGGGGAGCTGTTTTTT.

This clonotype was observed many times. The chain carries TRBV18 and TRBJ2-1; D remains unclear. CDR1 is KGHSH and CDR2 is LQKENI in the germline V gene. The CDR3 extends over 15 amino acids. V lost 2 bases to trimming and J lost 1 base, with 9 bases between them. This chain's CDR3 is CASSPTRTSYNEQFF. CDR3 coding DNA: TGTGCCAGCTCACCAACGAGAACTTCCTACAATGAGCAGTTCTTC.

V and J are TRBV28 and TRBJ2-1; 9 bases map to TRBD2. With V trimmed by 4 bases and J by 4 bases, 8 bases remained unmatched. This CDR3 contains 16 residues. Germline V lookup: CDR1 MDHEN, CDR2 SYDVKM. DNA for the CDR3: TGTGCCAGCAGTTCGCAGACTAGCGGAGGTTACAATGAGCAGTTCTTC. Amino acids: CASSSQTSGGYNEQFF.

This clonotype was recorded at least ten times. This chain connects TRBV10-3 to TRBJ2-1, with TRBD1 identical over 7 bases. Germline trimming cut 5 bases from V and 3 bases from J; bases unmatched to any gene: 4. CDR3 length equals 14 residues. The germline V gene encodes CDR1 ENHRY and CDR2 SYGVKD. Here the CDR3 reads CAISPRDSYNEQFF. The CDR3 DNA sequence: TGTGCCATCAGTCCCCGGGACAGCTACAATGAGCAGTTCTTC.

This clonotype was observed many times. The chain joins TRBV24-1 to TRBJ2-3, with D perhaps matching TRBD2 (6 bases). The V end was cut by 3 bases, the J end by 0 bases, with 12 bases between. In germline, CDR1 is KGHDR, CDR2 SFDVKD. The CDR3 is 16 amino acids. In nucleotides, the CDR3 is TGTGCCACCAGTGATCGTAGCGGCCCTAGCACAGATACGCAGTATTTT. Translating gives CATSDRSGPSTDTQYF.

CDR3 coding DNA: TGTGCCAGCACCCGTTTCGAACAAGGAGGCAATCAGCCCCAGCATTTT. Protein: CASTRFEQGGNQPQHF. The chain recombines TRBV2 with TRBJ1-5; D remains ambiguous. The germline CDR1 and CDR2 sequences are SNHLY and FYNNEI. This CDR3 contains 16 residues. V lost 7 bases and J 2 bases, leaving 18 bases between the germline ends.

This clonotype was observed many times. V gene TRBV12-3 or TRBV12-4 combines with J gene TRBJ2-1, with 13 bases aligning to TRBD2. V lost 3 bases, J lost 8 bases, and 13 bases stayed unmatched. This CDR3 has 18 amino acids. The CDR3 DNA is TGTGCCAGCAGTTTGTTAGGACTAGCGGGAGTGGGATTGGATGAGCAGTTCTTC. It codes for CASSLLGLAGVGLDEQFF.

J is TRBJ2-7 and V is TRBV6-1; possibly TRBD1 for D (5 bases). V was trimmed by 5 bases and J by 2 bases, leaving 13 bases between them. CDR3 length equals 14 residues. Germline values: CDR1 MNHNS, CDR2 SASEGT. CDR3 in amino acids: CASSQATAPYEQYF. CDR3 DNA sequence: TGTGCCAGCAGTCAGGCGACAGCCCCCTACGAGCAGTACTTC.

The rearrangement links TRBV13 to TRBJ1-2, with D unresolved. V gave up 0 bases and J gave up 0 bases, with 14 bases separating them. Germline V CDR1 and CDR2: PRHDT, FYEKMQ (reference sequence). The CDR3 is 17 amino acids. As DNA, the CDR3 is TGTGCCAGCAGCTTAGGCCGGGCAGCCGAAGCTAACTATGGCTACACCTTC. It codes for CASSLGRAAEANYGYTF.

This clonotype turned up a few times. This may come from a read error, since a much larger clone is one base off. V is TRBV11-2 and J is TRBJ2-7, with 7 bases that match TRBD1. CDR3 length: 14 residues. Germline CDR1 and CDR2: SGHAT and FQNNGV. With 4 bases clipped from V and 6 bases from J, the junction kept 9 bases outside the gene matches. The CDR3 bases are TGTGCCAGCAGCTCCGCCGGGGCAGGGGGCGAGCAGTACTTC. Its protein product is CASSSAGAGGEQYF.

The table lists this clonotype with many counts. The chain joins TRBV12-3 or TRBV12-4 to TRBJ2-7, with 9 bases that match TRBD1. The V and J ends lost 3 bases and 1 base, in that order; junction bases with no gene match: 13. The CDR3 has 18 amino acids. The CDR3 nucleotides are TGTGCCAGCAGTTTTTTTTTCTATGGGGACAGGGTTTCCTACGAGCAGTACTTC. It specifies CASSFFFYGDRVSYEQYF.

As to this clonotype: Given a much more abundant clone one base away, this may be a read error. CDR3 sequence: CAWSSQGADMQYF. CDR3 bases: TGTGCCTGGAGTTCACAGGGGGCGGATATGCAGTATTTT. V is TRBV30 and J is TRBJ2-3; TRBD1 matches at 9 bases. The CDR3 length is 13 residues. The germline V gene has CDR1 GTSNPN and CDR2 SVGIG (reference sequence).

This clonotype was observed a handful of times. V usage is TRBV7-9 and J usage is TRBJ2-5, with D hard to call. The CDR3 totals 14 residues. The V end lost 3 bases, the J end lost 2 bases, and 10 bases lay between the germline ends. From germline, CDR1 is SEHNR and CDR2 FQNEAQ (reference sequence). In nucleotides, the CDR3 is TGTGCCAGCAGCTTTGGACCGTCACAAGAGACCCAGTACTTC. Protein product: CASSFGPSQETQYF.